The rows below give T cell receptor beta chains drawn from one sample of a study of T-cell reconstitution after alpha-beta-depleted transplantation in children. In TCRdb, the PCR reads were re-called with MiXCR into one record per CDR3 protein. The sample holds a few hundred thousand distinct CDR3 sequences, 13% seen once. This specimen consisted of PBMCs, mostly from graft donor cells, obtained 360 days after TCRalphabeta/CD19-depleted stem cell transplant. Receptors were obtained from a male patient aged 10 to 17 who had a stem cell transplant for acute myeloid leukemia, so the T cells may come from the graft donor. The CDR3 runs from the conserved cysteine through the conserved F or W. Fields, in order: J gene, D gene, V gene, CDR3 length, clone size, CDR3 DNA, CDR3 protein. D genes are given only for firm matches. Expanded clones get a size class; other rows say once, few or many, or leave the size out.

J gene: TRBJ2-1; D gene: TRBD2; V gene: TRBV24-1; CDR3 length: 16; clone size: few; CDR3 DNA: TGTGCCACCAGTGACTTCGGACTAGCGGGAGGTTATGAGCAGTTCTTC; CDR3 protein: CATSDFGLAGGYEQFF
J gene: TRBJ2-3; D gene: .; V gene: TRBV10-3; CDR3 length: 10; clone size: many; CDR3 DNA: TGTGCCATCTGCACAGATACGCAGTATTTT; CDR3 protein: CAICTDTQYF
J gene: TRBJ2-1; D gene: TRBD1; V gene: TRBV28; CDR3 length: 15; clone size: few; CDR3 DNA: TGTGCCAGCCACAGAGGGGGCGCTTTACGGAATGAGCAGTTCTTC; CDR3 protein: CASHRGGALRNEQFF
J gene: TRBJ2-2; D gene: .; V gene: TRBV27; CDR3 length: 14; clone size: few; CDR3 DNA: TGTGCCAGCGCACCCCGGGGTTCTGCCGGGGAGCTGTTTTTT; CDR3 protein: CASAPRGSAGELFF
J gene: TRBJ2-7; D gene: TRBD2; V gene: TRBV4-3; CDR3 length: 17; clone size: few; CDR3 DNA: TGCGCCAGCAGCCAAGATTTACTAGCGGGAGGTAGCTACGAGCAGTACTTC; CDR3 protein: CASSQDLLAGGSYEQYF
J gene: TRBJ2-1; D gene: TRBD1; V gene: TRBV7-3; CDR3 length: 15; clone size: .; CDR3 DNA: TGTGCCAGCAGCTCTCGGGACAGGGTCTTAAATGAGCAGTTCTTC; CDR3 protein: CASSSRDRVLNEQFF
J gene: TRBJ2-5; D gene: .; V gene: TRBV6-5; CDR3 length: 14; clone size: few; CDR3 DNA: TGTGCCAGCAGTTACTCGATGGTCCAAGAGACCCAGTACTTC; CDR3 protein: CASSYSMVQETQYF
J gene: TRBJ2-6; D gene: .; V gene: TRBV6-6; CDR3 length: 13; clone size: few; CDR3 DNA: TGTGCCAGCAGTCCCGCTGGGGCCAACGTCCTGACTTTC; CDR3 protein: CASSPAGANVLTF
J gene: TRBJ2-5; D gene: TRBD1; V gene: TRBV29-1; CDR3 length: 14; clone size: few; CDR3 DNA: TGCAGCGTTGAAAGAGGACAGGGGCAAGAGACCCAGTACTTC; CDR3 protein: CSVERGQGQETQYF
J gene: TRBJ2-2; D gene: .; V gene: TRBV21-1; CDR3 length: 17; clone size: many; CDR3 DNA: TGTGCCAGCAGCAAAGGGCCAGGGTTGGTCCCCACCGGGGAGCTGTTTTTT; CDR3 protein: CASSKGPGLVPTGELFF
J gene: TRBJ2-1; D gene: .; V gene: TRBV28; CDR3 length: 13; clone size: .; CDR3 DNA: TGTGCCAGCAGCTCGATATCCTACAATGAGCAGTTCTTC; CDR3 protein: CASSSISYNEQFF
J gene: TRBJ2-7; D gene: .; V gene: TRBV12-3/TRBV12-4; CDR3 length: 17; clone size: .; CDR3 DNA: TGTGCCAGCAGTTTAGGGCCCGGACCCGGGTTTGTCTACGAGCAGTACTTC; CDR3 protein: CASSLGPGPGFVYEQYF
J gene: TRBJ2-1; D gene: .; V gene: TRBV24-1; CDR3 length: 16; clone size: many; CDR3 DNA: TGTGCCACCAGTGATTTGACGGGCCACTCCTACAATGAGCAGTTCTTC; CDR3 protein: CATSDLTGHSYNEQFF
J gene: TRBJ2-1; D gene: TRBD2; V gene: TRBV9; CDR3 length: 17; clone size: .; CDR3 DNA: TGTGCCAGCAGCGTAGACCTAGCGGGAGGGCTTAGAAATGAGCAGTTCTTC; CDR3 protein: CASSVDLAGGLRNEQFF
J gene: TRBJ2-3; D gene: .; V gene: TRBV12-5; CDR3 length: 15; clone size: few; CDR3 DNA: TGTGCTAGTGGTTTGGTAATTGTATGGACAGATACGCAGTATTTT; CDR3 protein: CASGLVIVWTDTQYF
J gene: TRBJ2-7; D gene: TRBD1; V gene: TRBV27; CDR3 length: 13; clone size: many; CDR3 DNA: TGTGCCAGCAAAAGGACAGGGGGCTACGAGCAGTACTTC; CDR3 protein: CASKRTGGYEQYF
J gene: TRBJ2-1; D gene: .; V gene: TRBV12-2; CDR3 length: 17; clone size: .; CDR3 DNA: TGTGCAAGTCGCTTAGCCCTCCTACGGGAGCCTGATGATGAGCAGTTCTTC; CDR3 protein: CASRLALLREPDDEQFF
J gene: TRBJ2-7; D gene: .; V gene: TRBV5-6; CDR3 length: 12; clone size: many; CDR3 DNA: TGTGCCAGCAGCTTGGATAGGGGGAGGAGGTACTTC; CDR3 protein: CASSLDRGRRYF
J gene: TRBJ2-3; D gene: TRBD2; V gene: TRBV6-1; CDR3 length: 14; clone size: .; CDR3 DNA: TGTGCCGCACGTGGGGGAGGGGGCACAGATACGCAGTATTTT; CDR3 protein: CAARGGGGTDTQYF
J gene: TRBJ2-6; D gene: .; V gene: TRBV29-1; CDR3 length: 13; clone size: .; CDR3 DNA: TGCAGCGTCGCTTTATCTGGGGCCAACGTCCTGACTTTC; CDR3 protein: CSVALSGANVLTF
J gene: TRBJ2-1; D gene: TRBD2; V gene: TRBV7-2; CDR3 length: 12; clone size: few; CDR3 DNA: TGTGCCAGCAGCTTAGCACTAGCGGGACCCTTCTTC; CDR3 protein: CASSLALAGPFF
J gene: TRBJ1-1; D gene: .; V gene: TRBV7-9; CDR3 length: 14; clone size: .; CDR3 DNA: TGTGCCAGCAGCTTAGCGGGGGCAGGGGTTGAAGCTTTCTTT; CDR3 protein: CASSLAGAGVEAFF
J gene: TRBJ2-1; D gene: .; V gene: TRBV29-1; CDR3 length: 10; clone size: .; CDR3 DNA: TGCAGCGTTGAACCGTATGAGCAGTTCTTC; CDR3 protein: CSVEPYEQFF
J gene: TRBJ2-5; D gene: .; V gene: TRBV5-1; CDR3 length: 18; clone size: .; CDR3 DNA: TGCGCCAGCAGCATCCGACCACGCAACGTCATACGGCAAGAGACCCAGTACTTC; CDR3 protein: CASSIRPRNVIRQETQYF
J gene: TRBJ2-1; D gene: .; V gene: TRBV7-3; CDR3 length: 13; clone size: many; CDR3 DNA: TGTGCCAGCAGCACTCTACTAGGTGGTGAGCAGTTCTTC; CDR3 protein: CASSTLLGGEQFF
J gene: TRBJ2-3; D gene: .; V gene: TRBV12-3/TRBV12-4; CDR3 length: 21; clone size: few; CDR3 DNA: TGTGCCAGCAGTTTTGACGCGCGGGACAAGCGACTAGTCGGTTACACAGATACGCAGTATTTT; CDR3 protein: CASSFDARDKRLVGYTDTQYF
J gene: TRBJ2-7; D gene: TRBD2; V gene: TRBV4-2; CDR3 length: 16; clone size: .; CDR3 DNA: TGTGCCAGCAGCCAAGGTTCAACTAGCGGGACCTACGAGCAGTACTTC; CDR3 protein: CASSQGSTSGTYEQYF
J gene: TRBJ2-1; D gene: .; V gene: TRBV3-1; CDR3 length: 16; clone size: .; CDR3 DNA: TGTGCCAGCAGCCAAGCCGGGGCCGTCTCCTACAATGAGCAGTTCTTC; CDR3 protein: CASSQAGAVSYNEQFF
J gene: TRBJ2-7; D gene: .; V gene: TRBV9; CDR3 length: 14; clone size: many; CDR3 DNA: TGTGCCAGCAGCGTAGGGGGGCAGACCTACGAGCAGTACTTC; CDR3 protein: CASSVGGQTYEQYF
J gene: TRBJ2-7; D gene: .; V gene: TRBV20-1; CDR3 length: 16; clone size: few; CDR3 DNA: TGCAGTGCTAGAGATAAGATCAGACAGCCGTCCTACGAGCAGTACTTC; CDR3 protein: CSARDKIRQPSYEQYF
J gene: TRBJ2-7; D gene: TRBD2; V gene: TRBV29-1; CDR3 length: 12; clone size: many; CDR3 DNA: TGCAGCGTTGAGGCGGGAGCCTACGAGCAGTACTTC; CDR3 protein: CSVEAGAYEQYF
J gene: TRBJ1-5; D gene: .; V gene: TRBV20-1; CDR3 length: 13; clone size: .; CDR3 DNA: TGCAGTGCCCCGGAGGAGGGGAGTCAGCCCCAGCATTTT; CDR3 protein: CSAPEEGSQPQHF
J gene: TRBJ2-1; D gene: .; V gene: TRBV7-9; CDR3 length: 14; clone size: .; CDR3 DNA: TGTGCCAGCAGCTTAGTTACGGTGTTGGATGAGCAGTTCTTC; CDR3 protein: CASSLVTVLDEQFF
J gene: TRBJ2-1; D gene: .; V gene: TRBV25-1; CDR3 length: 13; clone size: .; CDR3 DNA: TGTGCCAGCAGTGAATTTTTTCGGAATGAGCAGTTCTTC; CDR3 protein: CASSEFFRNEQFF
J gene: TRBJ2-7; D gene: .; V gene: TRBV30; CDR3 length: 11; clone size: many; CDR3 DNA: TGTGCCTGGCAGGGGGGCTACGAGCAGTACTTC; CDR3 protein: CAWQGGYEQYF
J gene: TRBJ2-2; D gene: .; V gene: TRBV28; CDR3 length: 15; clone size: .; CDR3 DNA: TGTGCCAGCAGTTTCGGTCTAGCCGACACCGGGGAGCTGTTTTTT; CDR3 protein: CASSFGLADTGELFF
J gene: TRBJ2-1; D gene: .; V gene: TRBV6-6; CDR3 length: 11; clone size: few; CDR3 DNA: TGTGCCAGCAGTCCTGTAAGTGAGCAGTTCTTC; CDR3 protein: CASSPVSEQFF
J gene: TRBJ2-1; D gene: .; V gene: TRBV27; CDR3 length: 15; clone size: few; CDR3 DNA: TGTGCCAGCAGTAGTCTGGAGGGACTCAACAATGAGCAGTTCTTC; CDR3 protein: CASSSLEGLNNEQFF